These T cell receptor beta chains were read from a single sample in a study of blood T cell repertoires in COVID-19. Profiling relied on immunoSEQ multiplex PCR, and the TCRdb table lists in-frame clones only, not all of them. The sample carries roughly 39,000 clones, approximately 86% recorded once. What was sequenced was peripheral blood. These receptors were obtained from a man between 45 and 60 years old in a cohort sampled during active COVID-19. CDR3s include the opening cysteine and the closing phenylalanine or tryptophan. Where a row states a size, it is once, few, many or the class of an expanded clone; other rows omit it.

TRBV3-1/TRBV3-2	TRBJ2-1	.	CASSQEQRGGGNEQFF
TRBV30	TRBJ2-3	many	CASPPRGAPGDTQYF
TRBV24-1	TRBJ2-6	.	CATSHEGEAGANVLTF
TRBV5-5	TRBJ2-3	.	CASSWILAGLREITDTQYF
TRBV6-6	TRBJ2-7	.	CASSSAGTSGGAFYGDYEQYF
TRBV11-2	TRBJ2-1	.	CASSLSNGVFNEQFF
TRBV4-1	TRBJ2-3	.	CASSPVSGSPQYF
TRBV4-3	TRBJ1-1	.	CASSQDSGTVQSNTEAFF
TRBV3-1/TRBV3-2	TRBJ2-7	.	CASSPGLAVPSYEQYF
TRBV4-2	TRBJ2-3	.	CASSQRGSAGGSGDTQYF
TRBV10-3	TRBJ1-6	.	CAISDVGGSPLHF
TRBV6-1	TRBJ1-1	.	CASSERTGSNTEAFF
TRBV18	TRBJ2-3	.	CASSPSRSSTDTQYF
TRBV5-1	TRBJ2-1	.	CASSLTSGREINEQFF
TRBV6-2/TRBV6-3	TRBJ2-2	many	CASSYRGADTGELFF
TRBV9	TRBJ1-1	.	CASSVVGEGMDTEAFF
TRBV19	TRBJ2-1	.	CASSIETGDYNEQFF
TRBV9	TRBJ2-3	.	CASSVGVAGGPDTQYF
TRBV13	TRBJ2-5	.	CASGTGGRPWGETQYF
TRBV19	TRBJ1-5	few	CATTDLFSNQPQHF
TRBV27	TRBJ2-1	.	CASAIAGALNEQFF
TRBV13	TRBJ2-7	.	CASSLGQGAVEQYF
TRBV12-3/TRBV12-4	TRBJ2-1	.	CASSFEGDEQFF
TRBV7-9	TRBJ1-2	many	CASSLETGGNYGYTF
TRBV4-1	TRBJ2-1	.	CASSQDMGGTYNEQFF
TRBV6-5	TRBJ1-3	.	CASSKDSPSGNTIYF
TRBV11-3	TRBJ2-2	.	CASSFVTGTTNTGELFF